This T cell receptor beta chain was sequenced during a study of shared clonotypes between healthy human individuals. About this clone: No antigen is known for it.

Sequencing used immunoSEQ multiplex PCR; TCRdb keeps in-frame clones, though not all of them. This sample has some 2.3 million clones, with 93% found just once. V was shortened by 9 bases and J by 5 bases, with 17 bases between the two germline ends. The CDR3 loop spans 14 amino acids. Germline CDR1 reads MNHNY; CDR2 reads SVGAGI (reference sequence). Findings and limits, study-wide: Rarefaction analysis demonstrated incomplete sorted-subset sequencing notwithstanding large depth.

The source material was naive CD4+ T cells from PBMCs. Subset: CD45RA+ positively selected. The clonotype originates from a young man in good health. Some clones in this sample may be carry-over from other donors' samples. V is TRBV6-6 and J is TRBJ1-5, with D perhaps TRBD1 (5 bases). The DNA of the CDR3 is TGTGCCAGTGTGAGGGACGGGGATCATCAGCCCCAGCATTTT. It codes for CASVRDGDHQPQHF.